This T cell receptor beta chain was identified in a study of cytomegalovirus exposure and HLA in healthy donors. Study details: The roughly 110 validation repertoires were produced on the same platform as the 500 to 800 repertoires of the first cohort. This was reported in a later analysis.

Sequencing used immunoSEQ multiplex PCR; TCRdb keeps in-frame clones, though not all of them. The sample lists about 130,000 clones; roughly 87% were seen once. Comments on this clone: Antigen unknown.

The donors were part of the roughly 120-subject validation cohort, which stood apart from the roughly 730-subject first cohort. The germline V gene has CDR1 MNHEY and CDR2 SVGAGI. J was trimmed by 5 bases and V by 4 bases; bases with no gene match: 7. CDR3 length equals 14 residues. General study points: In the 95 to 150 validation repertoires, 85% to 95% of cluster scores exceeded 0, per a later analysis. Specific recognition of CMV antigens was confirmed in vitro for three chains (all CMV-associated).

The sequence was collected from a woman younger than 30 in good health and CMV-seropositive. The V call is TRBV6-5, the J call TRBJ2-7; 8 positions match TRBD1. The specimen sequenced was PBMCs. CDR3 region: CASSFRSGGNEQYF. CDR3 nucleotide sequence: TGTGCCAGCAGTTTTCGGTCAGGGGGCAACGAGCAGTACTTC.